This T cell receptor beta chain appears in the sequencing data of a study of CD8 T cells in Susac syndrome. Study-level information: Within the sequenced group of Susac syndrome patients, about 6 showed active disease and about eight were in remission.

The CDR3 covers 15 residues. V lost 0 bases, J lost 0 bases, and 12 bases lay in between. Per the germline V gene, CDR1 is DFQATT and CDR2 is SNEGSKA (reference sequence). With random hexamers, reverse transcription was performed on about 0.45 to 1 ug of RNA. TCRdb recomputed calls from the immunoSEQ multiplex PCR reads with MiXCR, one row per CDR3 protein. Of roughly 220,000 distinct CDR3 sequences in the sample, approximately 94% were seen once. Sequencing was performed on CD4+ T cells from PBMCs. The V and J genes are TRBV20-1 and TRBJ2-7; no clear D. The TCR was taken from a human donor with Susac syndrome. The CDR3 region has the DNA TGCAGTGCTAGAGATCCGGCATGGAGCTCCTACGAGCAGTACTTC. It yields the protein CSARDPAWSSYEQYF.